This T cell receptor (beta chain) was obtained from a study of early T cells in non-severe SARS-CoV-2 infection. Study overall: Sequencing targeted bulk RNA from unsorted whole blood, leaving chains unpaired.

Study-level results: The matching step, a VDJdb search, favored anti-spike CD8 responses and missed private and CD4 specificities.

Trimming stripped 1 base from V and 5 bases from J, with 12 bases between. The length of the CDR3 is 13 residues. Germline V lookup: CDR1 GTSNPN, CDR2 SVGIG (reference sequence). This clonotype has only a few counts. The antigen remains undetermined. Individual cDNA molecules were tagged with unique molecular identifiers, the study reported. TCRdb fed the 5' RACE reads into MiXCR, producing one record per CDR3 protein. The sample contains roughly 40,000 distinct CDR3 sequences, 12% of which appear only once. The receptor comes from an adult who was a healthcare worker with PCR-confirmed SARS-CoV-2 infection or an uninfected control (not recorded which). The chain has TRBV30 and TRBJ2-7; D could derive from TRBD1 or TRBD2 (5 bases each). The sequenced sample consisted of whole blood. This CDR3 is CAWSGLGVDEQYF. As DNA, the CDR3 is TGTGCCTGGAGTGGCCTGGGGGTAGACGAGCAGTACTTC.